A selection of T cell receptor beta chains follows, all from one sample in a study of TIL therapy for anti-PD-1-resistant metastatic lung cancer. TCRdb's table, derived via immunoSEQ multiplex PCR, lists solely in-frame clones and lacks some. The profile shows just under 60,000 clones, more than 60% of them singletons. The sequencing here drew on blood, taken at baseline. Receptors were obtained from a person between 30 and 79 years old with non-small cell lung cancer. Each CDR3 is given with its conserved first and last residue. The D gene is left open where the match is weak. Expanded clones are given a class, and other clones once, few, many or no size at all.

d_gene	abundance	j_gene	v_gene	len	CDR3aa	CDR3nt
TRBD2	.	TRBJ2-7	TRBV7-6	16	CASSVDLAGGPYEQYF	TGTGCCAGCAGCGTAGACCTAGCGGGGGGTCCCTACGAGCAGTACTTC
TRBD1	.	TRBJ2-1	TRBV5-1	15	CASRTGTGGYNEQFF	TGCGCCAGTAGAACCGGGACAGGGGGCTACAATGAGCAGTTCTTC
.	.	TRBJ1-5	TRBV19	15	CASSIMGMSNQPQHF	TGTGCCAGTAGTATTATGGGGATGAGCAATCAGCCCCAGCATTTT
TRBD1	.	TRBJ1-1	TRBV19	15	CASSSRTGEQSVAFF	TGTGCCAGTAGCTCTCGGACAGGGGAGCAATCAGTAGCTTTCTTT
TRBD1	.	TRBJ1-5	TRBV19	16	CASSYQGARSNQPQHF	TGTGCCAGTAGTTACCAGGGGGCGCGGAGCAATCAGCCCCAGCATTTT
TRBD2	.	TRBJ2-7	TRBV11-3	13	CASSLRELGEQYF	TGTGCCAGCAGCTTGCGGGAGCTAGGCGAGCAGTACTTC
TRBD2	.	TRBJ2-5	TRBV2	15	CASSERTRSRETQYF	TGTGCCAGCAGTGAACGGACTAGGTCGAGGGAGACCCAGTACTTC
.	.	TRBJ2-3	TRBV5-4	16	CASSSMGGTLRGTQYF	TGTGCCAGCAGCTCAATGGGCGGGACTCTCCGAGGCACGCAGTATTTT
.	.	TRBJ2-7	TRBV28	13	CASSPMGTYEQYF	TGTGCCAGCAGTCCCATGGGTACCTACGAGCAGTACTTC
.	.	TRBJ1-5	TRBV27	13	CASSLGASQPQHF	TGTGCCAGCAGTTTAGGCGCAAGTCAGCCCCAGCATTTT
TRBD2	.	TRBJ2-3	TRBV25-1	18	CASSDSSGGRSSTDTQYF	TGTGCCAGCAGTGATTCTAGCGGGGGGCGCTCAAGCACAGATACGCAGTATTTT
TRBD1	few	TRBJ1-4	TRBV7-9	14	CASSLGQGDEKLFF	TGTGCCAGCAGCTTAGGACAGGGTGATGAAAAACTGTTTTTT
.	few	TRBJ1-5	TRBV30	13	CAWSGEGNQPQHF	TGTGCCTGGAGTGGTGAGGGGAACCAGCCCCAGCATTTT
.	few	TRBJ1-2	TRBV6-5	14	CASSYSGGSYGYTF	TGTGCCAGCAGTTACTCTGGGGGGAGCTATGGCTACACCTTC
TRBD2	.	TRBJ2-2	TRBV10-3	15	CAIREGLASTGELFF	TGTGCCATCAGAGAGGGACTAGCTTCTACCGGGGAGCTGTTTTTT
.	.	TRBJ2-1	TRBV5-6	13	CASSWMANNEQFF	TGTGCCAGCAGCTGGATGGCAAACAATGAGCAGTTCTTC
.	few	TRBJ1-6	TRBV2	11	CASREKRQVTF	TGTGCCAGCAGGGAAAAGCGACAGGTTACCTTT
TRBD2	.	TRBJ2-1	TRBV18	15	CASSPPGTSTNEQFF	TGTGCCAGCTCACCGCCTGGGACTAGTACGAATGAGCAGTTCTTC
.	.	TRBJ2-1	TRBV28	12	CASGKSTGEQFF	TGTGCCAGCGGGAAGAGTACGGGTGAGCAGTTCTTC
.	.	TRBJ2-2	TRBV28	16	CASSFPGQPNTGELFF	TGTGCCAGCAGTTTCCCAGGACAGCCGAACACCGGGGAGCTGTTTTTT
.	once	TRBJ2-7	TRBV4-1	16	CASSQDRVARRYEQYF	TGCGCCAGCAGCCAAGACCGGGTAGCTCGGCGGTACGAGCAGTACTTC
.	.	TRBJ2-5	TRBV19	15	CASSPASSYLKTQYF	TGTGCCAGTAGCCCCGCATCCAGTTATCTAAAGACCCAGTACTTC
.	.	TRBJ1-5	TRBV5-8	13	CASSSGRNQPQHF	TGTGCCAGCAGCTCCGGACGGAACCAGCCCCAGCATTTT
TRBD2	.	TRBJ2-7	TRBV30	15	CAWSVQREGRYEQYF	TGTGCCTGGAGTGTTCAGCGGGAGGGCCGGTACGAGCAGTACTTC
.	few	TRBJ2-5	TRBV15	16	CATSGENWAIQETQYF	TGTGCCACCAGCGGCGAGAATTGGGCAATTCAAGAGACCCAGTACTTC
.	.	TRBJ2-7	TRBV5-1	15	CASSLGVGPSYEQYF	TGCGCCAGCAGCTTGGGGGTGGGGCCCAGCTACGAGCAGTACTTC
.	.	TRBJ2-5	TRBV6-6	11	CASRIEETQYF	TGTGCCAGCAGGATAGAGGAGACCCAGTACTTC
.	medium-sized	TRBJ2-2	TRBV6-4	13	CASSDRGTGELFF	TGTGCCAGCAGTGACAGGGGCACCGGGGAGCTGTTTTTT
.	.	TRBJ2-1	TRBV19	15	CASGPTAPSYNEQFF	TGTGCCAGCGGGCCGACAGCCCCCTCCTACAATGAGCAGTTCTTC
TRBD2	.	TRBJ2-7	TRBV5-4	14	CASSASGGAYEQYF	TGTGCCAGCAGCGCGAGCGGGGGGGCCTACGAGCAGTACTTC
.	.	TRBJ2-7	TRBV21-1	16	CASSKGWRTGWHEQYF	TGTGCCAGCAGCAAAGGGTGGAGGACAGGGTGGCACGAGCAGTACTTC